Presented here are 8 T cell receptor beta chains from one specimen sequenced in a study of PD-1 blockade in classical Hodgkin lymphoma. Assay: immunoSEQ multiplex PCR; the TCRdb copy retains only in-frame clones and omits some. The table includes 29,000 or so clones, roughly 70% detected once. Every patient experienced relapse after autologous stem cell transplantation, and brentuximab vedotin exposure varied. Sequencing was performed on peripheral blood mononuclear cells (PBMCs), taken before the second cycle of nivolumab. These receptor sequences come from a human donor with classical Hodgkin lymphoma.

The genes are TRBV7-8 and TRBJ1-1; tentative D call: TRBD1 (5 bases). CDR3 size: 14 residues. In germline, CDR1 is SGHVS, CDR2 FQNEAQ. The V and J ends lost 1 base and 0 bases respectively, with 6 bases between them. The CDR3 DNA reads as TGTGCCAGCAGCTTAGTAGGGGTGAACACTGAAGCTTTCTTT. Translation gives CASSLVGVNTEAFF.

This clone occurred once. The V and J genes are TRBV6-5 and TRBJ1-4, with D perhaps TRBD1 (6 bases). The CDR3 runs 15 residues. Germline CDR1 and CDR2: MNHEY and SVGAGI. V was pared by 2 bases and J by 3 bases, with 10 bases between. DNA of the CDR3: TGTGCCAGCAGTTACGAGGGGGGATCTAATGAAAAACTGTTTTTT. Its translation: CASSYEGGSNEKLFF.

The CDR3 here is CASSLGTSGETQYF. CDR3 nucleotides: TGTGCCAGCAGCCTTGGGACTAGCGGAGAGACCCAGTACTTC. J is TRBJ2-5 and V is TRBV7-2, with TRBD2 matching over 11 bases. In germline, CDR1 is SGHTA, CDR2 FQGNSA. This CDR3 spans 14 amino acids. Trimming cost V 5 bases and J 4 bases; bases outside gene matches: 3.

The chain uses TRBV28 and TRBJ1-6, with 8 bases lining up with TRBD1. Germline-derived CDR1 and CDR2 are MDHEN and SYDVKM. V lost 6 bases to trimming and J lost 5 bases; unmatched junction nucleotides: 6. The CDR3 is 15 residues long. The CDR3 is CASRRDRLNNSPLHF. CDR3 sequence (DNA): TGTGCCAGCAGGCGGGACAGGCTGAATAATTCACCCCTCCACTTT.

This clone was counted once. The chain couples TRBV7-2 to TRBJ2-3; D might be TRBD1 or TRBD2, each matching 6 bases. V shed 4 bases and J shed 4 bases, with 27 bases lying between them. Germline loops: CDR1 SGHTA, CDR2 FQGNSA. The length of the CDR3 is 19 residues. The CDR3 bases are TGTGCCAGCAGCTCCCCGACAGGCCGACTAGAAACTCCTTCAGATACGCAGTATTTT. Protein product: CASSSPTGRLETPSDTQYF.

The chain employs TRBV5-4 and TRBJ1-1, with unresolved D. The CDR3 contains 13 residues. The germline V gene has CDR1 SGHNT and CDR2 YYREEE (reference sequence). V gave up 2 bases and J gave up 2 bases, with 7 bases separating them. The CDR3 sequence: CASSFTGNTEAFF. In DNA, the CDR3 is TGTGCCAGCAGCTTTACGGGAAACACTGAAGCTTTCTTT. The full variable domain, in which reference TRBV5-4 and TRBJ1-1 provide the parts outside the CDR3, is ETGVTQSPTHLIKTRGQQVTLRCSSQSGHNTVSWYQQALGQGPQFIFQYYREEENGRGNFPPRFSGLQFPNYSSELNVNALELDDSALYLCASSFTGNTEAFFGQGTRLTVV.

The genes are TRBV6-5 and TRBJ1-1; D is ambiguous. V lost 6 bases to trimming and J lost 2 bases, with 13 bases between them. CDR1 and CDR2 (germline): MNHEY, SVGAGI. The CDR3 consists of 14 residues. As DNA, the CDR3 is TGTGCCAGCAGCCCCGCCCCAGCAAACACTGAAGCTTTCTTT. Protein: CASSPAPANTEAFF.

The V and J genes are TRBV29-1 and TRBJ2-2; 12 bases line up with TRBD1. This CDR3 is 15 amino acids long. Trimming cost V 7 bases and J 5 bases; bases outside gene matches: 8. Per germline, CDR1 SQVTM and CDR2 ANQGSEA. This CDR3 reads CSGKPGQGATGELFF. The CDR3 DNA reads as TGCAGCGGGAAACCGGGACAGGGGGCGACCGGGGAGCTGTTTTTT.